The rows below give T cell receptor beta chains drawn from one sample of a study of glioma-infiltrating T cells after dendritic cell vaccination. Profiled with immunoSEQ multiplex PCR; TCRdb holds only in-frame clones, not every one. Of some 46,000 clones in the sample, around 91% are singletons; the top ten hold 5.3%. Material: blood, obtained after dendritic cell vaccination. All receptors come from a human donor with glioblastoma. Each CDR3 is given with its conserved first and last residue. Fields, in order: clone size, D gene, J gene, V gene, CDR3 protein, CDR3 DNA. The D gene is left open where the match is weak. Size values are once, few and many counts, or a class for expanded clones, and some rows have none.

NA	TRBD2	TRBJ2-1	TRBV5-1	CASSLAGTSGSRNEQFF	TGCGCCAGCAGCTTGGCCGGGACTAGCGGGTCGAGGAATGAGCAGTTCTTC
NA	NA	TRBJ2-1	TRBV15	CATSSLGRASFSYNEQFF	TGTGCCACCAGCAGTCTAGGGCGGGCGAGCTTCAGCTACAATGAGCAGTTCTTC
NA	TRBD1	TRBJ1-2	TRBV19	CASSIVGTGDGYTF	TGTGCCAGTAGTATAGTCGGGACAGGGGACGGCTACACCTTC
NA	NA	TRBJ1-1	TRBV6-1	CASSEWGADTEAFF	TGTGCCAGCAGTGAATGGGGAGCGGACACTGAAGCTTTCTTT
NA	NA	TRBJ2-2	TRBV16	CASTLERSGELFF	TGTGCCAGCACCCTCGAGAGGTCCGGGGAGCTGTTTTTT
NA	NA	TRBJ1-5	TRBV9	CASTPGGEGQPQHF	TGTGCCAGCACCCCTGGGGGCGAGGGTCAGCCCCAGCATTTT
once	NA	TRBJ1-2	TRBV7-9	CASSSLTKTANYGYTF	TGTGCCAGCAGCTCTTTAACTAAGACAGCCAACTATGGCTACACCTTC
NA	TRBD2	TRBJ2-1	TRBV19	CASSSRLAGGPGLDEQFF	TGTGCCAGTAGTAGCCGACTAGCGGGAGGGCCTGGATTGGATGAGCAGTTCTTC
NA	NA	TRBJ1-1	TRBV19	CASSISSEAFF	TGTGCCAGTAGTATTTCCAGTGAAGCTTTCTTT
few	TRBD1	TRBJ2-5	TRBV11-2	CASSLTGAKETQYF	TGTGCCAGCAGCTTGACAGGGGCAAAAGAGACCCAGTACTTC
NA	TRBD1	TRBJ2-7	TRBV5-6	CASSAGTGGAYEQYF	TGTGCCAGCAGCGCGGGGACAGGGGGTGCGTACGAGCAGTACTTC
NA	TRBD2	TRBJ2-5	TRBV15	CATSRTGTSRGGETQYF	TGTGCCACCAGCAGAACTGGGACTAGCAGGGGTGGGGAGACCCAGTACTTC